These T cell receptor beta chains were read from a single sample in a study of T-cell memory formation after mild COVID-19. MiXCR, run by TCRdb on the 5' RACE reads, gives a single entry per CDR3 protein. This sample has under 400,000 distinct CDR3 sequences, with around 27% found just once. Material for sequencing was PBMCs or a T cell subset sorted from them (not recorded which). These receptors all stem from an adult woman who had mild COVID-19 (a few samples of this study predate the infection). Cell type and time point are not known. Both conserved end residues are part of each CDR3.

j_call	v_call	cdr3_aa
TRBJ1-2	TRBV6-2/TRBV6-3	CASSFTGGQSYGYTF
TRBJ1-1	TRBV12-3/TRBV12-4	CASRGQGITEAFF
TRBJ2-3	TRBV6-5	CASRGRDSYTDTQYF
TRBJ1-2	TRBV7-8	CASSLAGDLGYGYTF
TRBJ2-3	TRBV24-1	CATSGWTTDTQYF
TRBJ2-7	TRBV7-9	CASSPSTTVDQYF
TRBJ2-5	TRBV7-2	CASSFSGGPETQYF
TRBJ1-2	TRBV7-9	CASSLVRPDGYTF
TRBJ1-3	TRBV20-1	CSAGTSLGNTIYF
TRBJ2-7	TRBV5-1	CASSEGTAYEQYF
TRBJ1-1	TRBV6-1	CASSEERTENTEAFF
TRBJ2-3	TRBV20-1	CSASGGRVTDTQYF
TRBJ1-2	TRBV6-5	CASSYYGAYGYTF
TRBJ2-7	TRBV29-1	CSVLRGGARDEQYF
TRBJ2-3	TRBV20-1	CSADGTGKDTQYF
TRBJ1-3	TRBV25-1	CASSRAAGNTIYF
TRBJ2-5	TRBV12-3/TRBV12-4	CASSLGLAVGTQYF
TRBJ2-1	TRBV12-3/TRBV12-4	CASTDRVNEQFF
TRBJ1-3	TRBV3-1	CASSRGTTGFIGNTIYF
TRBJ2-3	TRBV4-3	CASSQETSTITDTQYF
TRBJ2-7	TRBV2	CASSEATPGRRVEQYF
TRBJ1-2	TRBV11-2	CASSLGPGTYGYTF
TRBJ2-2	TRBV5-1	CASSLDTGGTGELFF
TRBJ2-3	TRBV29-1	CSVDTGTDTQYF
TRBJ2-7	TRBV7-3	CASSLNSGIAHEQYF
TRBJ2-2	TRBV12-3/TRBV12-4	CASGSGGDPFF
TRBJ2-1	TRBV4-1	CASSPHPRGGDEQFF
TRBJ2-1	TRBV2	CASGTSGLGNEQFF
TRBJ2-5	TRBV7-8	CASSSTGAAETQYF
TRBJ2-7	TRBV10-2	CASSQGLAGNFYEQYF
TRBJ1-5	TRBV30	CAWSVSRNQPQHF
TRBJ1-4	TRBV6-6	CASSFLQGNEKLFF
TRBJ2-7	TRBV20-1	CSAEGGTGSYEQYF
TRBJ2-7	TRBV7-9	CASSLSHYEQYF
TRBJ2-7	TRBV5-1	CASSWGGLAGGDEQYF
TRBJ1-1	TRBV7-6	CASSRQRNTEAFF
TRBJ2-3	TRBV6-6	CASSQPSGTDTQYF
TRBJ1-1	TRBV3-2	CASSQSGFTDSEAFF
TRBJ2-7	TRBV5-1	CASSRGLAGDGEQYF
TRBJ2-5	TRBV7-6	CASSRLGQGGETQYF
TRBJ2-2	TRBV24-1	CATSVVGANTGELFF
TRBJ2-2	TRBV4-3	CASSQASVGPGELFF
TRBJ2-7	TRBV7-8	CASSLADRGAYEQYF
TRBJ2-2	TRBV6-2/TRBV6-3	CASSYFGLEDTGELFF
TRBJ1-2	TRBV19	CASSIPLGGGYGYTF
TRBJ1-2	TRBV30	CAWTTGTGNYGYTF
TRBJ2-7	TRBV6-5	CASSPTWGSYEQYF
TRBJ1-4	TRBV18	CASSPPGQAGEKLFF
TRBJ1-5	TRBV4-3	CASSQEGTDQWPQHF
TRBJ2-7	TRBV4-1	CASSPGLAGARIYEQYF
TRBJ2-1	TRBV12-3/TRBV12-4	CASTPRQGLSSYNEQFF
TRBJ2-1	TRBV5-6	CASSPGWGGAEQFF
TRBJ2-1	TRBV3-1	CASSKRPGQALAGQFF
TRBJ2-7	TRBV4-1	CASSQTASHSYEQYF
TRBJ2-7	TRBV14	CASSQDRNREGEQYF
TRBJ2-2	TRBV5-1	CASSRVGMAGELFF
TRBJ2-2	TRBV7-9	CASSLGTSGRIGELFF
TRBJ2-3	TRBV7-9	CASSPVAGGLADTQYF
TRBJ1-1	TRBV10-3	CAISDVEPPGKGTEAFF
TRBJ2-3	TRBV12-3/TRBV12-4	CASSSSGGGGDTQYF